This T cell receptor (beta chain) comes out of a study of blood T cell repertoires in COVID-19. Germline values: CDR1 SEHNR, CDR2 FQNEAQ (reference sequence). V was shortened by 7 bases and J by 2 bases, with 13 bases between the two germline ends. This CDR3 comprises 14 residues. Assay: immunoSEQ multiplex PCR; the TCRdb copy retains only in-frame clones and omits some. The repertoire holds about 160,000 clones, with 84% as singletons. The sequenced sample was PBMCs or T cells enriched from blood (not recorded which). The V call is TRBV7-9, the J call TRBJ2-3; weak D call: TRBD1 (6 bases). The clonotype comes from a woman aged 45-65 years who had recovered from COVID-19. The CDR3 loop is CASTGDTYTDTQYF. The CDR3 DNA sequence: TGTGCCAGCACCGGGGACACCTACACAGATACGCAGTATTTT.